The T cell receptor beta chain under discussion was sequenced for a study of cytomegalovirus exposure and HLA in healthy donors. Study-wide findings and caveats: TCR beta chains associated with HLA were, in a later analysis, more clonally expanded than equally common others. In a later analysis, the majority of CMV-associated beta chains seemingly showed HLA restriction. The listing of 150 to 200 TCR beta chains classed them as cytomegalovirus-associated.

To note about this clone: Its antigen is still unknown.

The primer mix had 60 Vbeta and 13 Jbeta primers. Repertoires were generated with immunoSEQ multiplex PCR, while TCRdb's copy carries only in-frame clones and drops some. The sample lists about 230,000 clones; about 85% were seen once. Material for sequencing was PBMCs. The receptor was derived from a girl aged 2 to 9 in good health and CMV-seronegative.

Written as DNA, the CDR3 is TGTGCCAGCAGGAGGACTGAAGCTTTCTTT. Translated, it gives CASRRTEAFF. The gene calls are TRBV6-1 and TRBJ1-1, with D unclear. Trimming left V 6 bases short and J 5 bases short, with 4 bases between. The CDR3 is 10 amino acids. Germline loops: CDR1 MNHNS, CDR2 SASEGT.